This TCR beta chain was identified in a study of cytomegalovirus exposure and HLA in healthy donors. Turning to the study itself: The Caucasian-associated ancestry cluster contained 81% of the approximately 400 genotyped donors.

Both 60 Vbeta primers and 13 Jbeta primers went into the PCR. Clones were read by immunoSEQ multiplex PCR, and TCRdb kept only the in-frame ones, dropping some. This table holds some 120,000 clones, about three quarters found once. Between the trimmed V and J ends, which lost 5 bases and 2 bases, there was a span of 13 bases. CDR1 and CDR2 (germline): SEHNR, FQNEAQ (reference sequence). The CDR3 loop spans 14 amino acids. The sequence was obtained from a woman aged 40 to 50 in good health and CMV-seronegative. The chain is built from TRBV7-9 and TRBJ2-7; D possibly corresponds to TRBD2 (6 bases). Sequencing used PBMCs. The CDR3 nucleotides read TGTGCCAGCAGCCCCGTCCGGAGGGCCTACGAGCAGTACTTC. Translating it yields CASSPVRRAYEQYF.